The 3 T cell receptor beta chains below were found in one sample sequenced in a study of tumor-infiltrating lymphocytes in localized non-small cell lung cancer. Sequencing was performed with immunoSEQ multiplex PCR; in TCRdb, only in-frame clones are kept and a portion is missing. The sample carries roughly 11,000 clones, less than 90% recorded once. The sequencing sample was made of lung tumor tissue. The receptor source for this set is a human donor with non-small cell lung cancer.

V is TRBV7-2 and J is TRBJ2-3; D possibly corresponds to TRBD2 (6 bases). CDR1 and CDR2 (germline): SGHTA, FQGNSA. V gave up 5 bases and J gave up 3 bases, with 15 bases separating them. CDR3 length: 15 residues. CDR3 nucleotides: TGTGCCAGCAGCCCGGGTAAGGGGAGGACAGATACGCAGTATTTT. It specifies CASSPGKGRTDTQYF.

This chain joins TRBV7-8 and TRBJ2-3, with TRBD1 identical over 12 bases. Unmatched junction bases numbered 10, after V lost 0 bases and J lost 9 bases. Germline values: CDR1 SGHVS, CDR2 FQNEAQ. The CDR3 totals 17 residues. CDR3 sequence: CASSLAGTGGNVGTQYF. CDR3 bases: TGTGCCAGCAGCTTAGCTGGGACAGGGGGCAATGTAGGGACGCAGTATTTT.

The V call is TRBV7-9, the J call TRBJ1-2; D not resolved. In germline, CDR1 is SEHNR, CDR2 FQNEAQ (reference sequence). The V and J ends lost 4 bases and 2 bases respectively, with 11 bases between them. This CDR3 has 14 residues. The CDR3 nucleotides read TGTGCCAGCAGCTCTACCGGGCGGAACTATGGCTACACCTTC. It encodes CASSSTGRNYGYTF. Filled out from reference TRBV7-9 and TRBJ1-2, the complete variable domain reads DTGVSQNPRHKITKRGQNVTFRCDPISEHNRLYWYRQTLGQGPEFLTYFQNEAQLEKSRLLSDRFSAERPKGSFSTLEIQRTEQGDSAMYLCASSSTGRNYGYTFGSGTRLTVV.